A single sample gave rise to the 2 T cell receptor beta chains below, sequenced in a study of blood T cell repertoires in COVID-19. Sequencing used immunoSEQ multiplex PCR; TCRdb keeps in-frame clones, though not all of them. The sample holds 300,000 to 350,000 clones, 80% to 95% seen once. Specimen: peripheral blood. These receptor sequences come from a woman aged 25 to 45 with COVID-19, enrolled during active disease.

The J gene is TRBJ2-3, the V gene TRBV11-3, with D perhaps matching TRBD1 (6 bases). The CDR3 has 15 residues. Germline values: CDR1 SGHNT, CDR2 YENEEA. The ends were cut back, 6 bases at V and 0 bases at J, with 13 bases in the middle. CDR3 loop: CASSPTGISTDTQYF. CDR3 DNA: TGTGCCAGCAGTCCGACAGGAATAAGCACAGATACGCAGTATTTT.

The J gene is TRBJ1-4, the V gene TRBV2; TRBD1 is a possible D gene (5 bases). V was trimmed by 7 bases and J by 2 bases, leaving 11 bases between them. CDR3 length equals 14 residues. Germline CDR1 and CDR2: SNHLY and FYNNEI. CDR3 nucleotide sequence: TGTGCCAGCATCAGACAGCTCACTAATGAAAAACTGTTTTTT. Protein sequence: CASIRQLTNEKLFF.